Listed below are T cell receptor beta chains from one sample, sequenced in a study of T cells in narcolepsy. Clones were read by immunoSEQ multiplex PCR, and TCRdb kept only the in-frame ones, dropping some. The data hold about 18,000 clones, with 72% observed a single time. The sequencing sample was made of CD45RA- memory CD8+ T cells from PBMCs. These receptors were taken from a human donor with narcolepsy. Both conserved end residues are part of each CDR3. The order of the fields is J gene, clone size, D gene, V gene, CDR3 DNA, CDR3 protein. The D gene is left open where the match is weak. Not every row has a clone size; where given, it reads once, few, many or a size class.

TRBJ1-2 - - TRBV2 TGTGCCAGCAGTGAGACGACAAGGGCCGGGGTCTACACCTTC CASSETTRAGVYTF
TRBJ1-2 - - TRBV7-9 TGTGCCAGCAGCCATGGAGACCGAAGCTATGGCTACACCTTC CASSHGDRSYGYTF
TRBJ2-7 few - TRBV27 TGTGCCAGCAGTTCACATCAGGGAACAGCCTCCTACGAGCAGTACTTC CASSSHQGTASYEQYF
TRBJ1-2 - TRBD1 TRBV9 TGTGCCAGCAGAGCCCACAGGGGCGGCTATGGCTACACCTTC CASRAHRGGYGYTF
TRBJ2-1 - TRBD2 TRBV27 TGTGCCAGCAACCTCTGGGGGACTAGCGGGGGAGAGCAGTTCTTC CASNLWGTSGGEQFF
TRBJ2-1 - TRBD2 TRBV13 TGTGCCAGCAGCTTAGGGAGCGGGGGAAACAATGAGCAGTTCTTC CASSLGSGGNNEQFF
TRBJ2-6 few - TRBV7-2 TGTGCCAGCAGCCTCAATACAGGAGTCTCTGGGGCCAACGTCCTGACTTTC CASSLNTGVSGANVLTF
TRBJ2-1 - - TRBV6-5 TGTGCCAGCAGTTTGGGCAATGAGCAGTTCTTC CASSLGNEQFF
TRBJ1-5 - - TRBV19 TGTGCCAGTAGTATCAGTGGCACGGGCAATCAGCCCCAGCATTTT CASSISGTGNQPQHF
TRBJ2-7 - - TRBV9 TGTGCCAGCAGCCCCAGTGCTACGAGGTCCTACGAGCAGTACTTC CASSPSATRSYEQYF
TRBJ1-5 - TRBD1 TRBV28 TGTGCCAGCAGTTCATACAGGGGGCTAAGCAATCAGCCCCAGCATTTT CASSSYRGLSNQPQHF
TRBJ2-1 - TRBD2 TRBV7-9 TGTGCCAGCAGCGGGCAGCGGGGGAGCTCCTACAATGAGCAGTTCTTC CASSGQRGSSYNEQFF
TRBJ2-1 - - TRBV27 TGTGCCAGCAGTTTTGGAGGGGTCAATGAGCAGTTCTTC CASSFGGVNEQFF
TRBJ2-7 - - TRBV11-1 TGTGCCAGCAGCTTTGGCGGAACCTCCTACGAGCAGTACTTC CASSFGGTSYEQYF
TRBJ2-1 - TRBD2 TRBV9 TGTGCCAGCAGCCAGGGGACGGGAGGGCCCCCCTACAATGAGCAGTTCTTC CASSQGTGGPPYNEQFF
TRBJ2-5 few - TRBV5-1 TGTGCCAGCAGCTTTGAGACAGACCAAGAGACCCAGTACTTC CASSFETDQETQYF
TRBJ2-1 few - TRBV4-1 TGCGCCAGCAGCCAAGGACAGTCTGGTGAGCAGTTCTTC CASSQGQSGEQFF
TRBJ1-5 - - TRBV30 TGTGCCTGGAGTGTATCCCACAACGATCAGCCCCAGCATTTT CAWSVSHNDQPQHF
TRBJ2-3 once - TRBV4-1 TGCGCCAGCAGCCAAGATCCCATCCCTGGGGGAGATACGCAGTATTTT CASSQDPIPGGDTQYF
TRBJ2-5 - - TRBV19 TGTGCCAGTAGTGTCAGGGACGGAGAGACCCAGTACTTC CASSVRDGETQYF
TRBJ2-3 - - TRBV10-1 TGCGCCAGCAGTGAGTCAAAAACCACAGATACGCAGTATTTT CASSESKTTDTQYF
TRBJ2-7 few - TRBV4-1 TGCGCCAGCAGCCAACAACATTCGAAGGACGAGCAGTACTTC CASSQQHSKDEQYF
TRBJ2-1 - TRBD2 TRBV6-5 TGTGCCAGCAGTTACTTGCGGGAGGCCGCCAGTGAGCAGTTCTTC CASSYLREAASEQFF
TRBJ1-2 - TRBD1 TRBV5-1 TGCGCCAGCAGAGACGAGACAGGGACCAACTATGGCTACACCTTC CASRDETGTNYGYTF
TRBJ2-7 - TRBD2 TRBV30 TGTGCCTGGGGGCCGGGACTAGAAGAGTACGAGCAGTACTTC CAWGPGLEEYEQYF
TRBJ1-1 - TRBD1 TRBV19 TGTGCCAGTCAACCCCGGGACAGGGAGGTCACTGAAGCTTTCTTT CASQPRDREVTEAFF
TRBJ2-3 - TRBD2 TRBV7-8 TGTGCCAGCAGCTTGTCATCGTATAGCGGGGGGGCCAAAGATACGCAGTATTTT CASSLSSYSGGAKDTQYF
TRBJ2-2 - - TRBV5-4 TGTGCCAGCAGCTTGGCGCACGGGGAGCTGTTTTTT CASSLAHGELFF
TRBJ2-7 - - TRBV5-4 TGTGCCAGCAGTGACTCCTGGGGATCCTACGAGCAGTACTTC CASSDSWGSYEQYF
TRBJ1-4 - TRBD1 TRBV9 TGTGCCAGCAGACCCCCGGGACAGCCCAATGAAAAACTGTTTTTT CASRPPGQPNEKLFF
TRBJ2-5 - - TRBV6-1 TGTGCCAGCAGTAGACAAGAGACCCAGTACTTC CASSRQETQYF
TRBJ2-1 - - TRBV2 TGTGCCAGCAGTGAAGGGAACTACAATGAGCAGTTCTTC CASSEGNYNEQFF
TRBJ2-1 - - TRBV2 TGTGCACAGACGGGGGACCACTCCTACAATGAGCAGTTCTTC CAQTGDHSYNEQFF
TRBJ1-1 once TRBD1 TRBV9 TGTGCCAGCAGCGGAGGACAGGAGTCCACTGAAGCTTTCTTT CASSGGQESTEAFF
TRBJ1-2 few - TRBV2 TGTGCCAGCAGTGGTAGCGGAACTAACTATGGCTACACCTTC CASSGSGTNYGYTF
TRBJ1-2 - - TRBV9 TGTGCCAGCAGCGGCCAACAGGTGAACTATGGCTACACCTTC CASSGQQVNYGYTF
TRBJ2-2 - - TRBV7-9 TGTGCCAGCAGCTTAGCGGCAGGGTTCACCGGGGAGCTGTTTTTT CASSLAAGFTGELFF
TRBJ2-1 - - TRBV19 TGTGCCAGTAGTATAGACAGATACAATGAGCAGTTCTTC CASSIDRYNEQFF
TRBJ1-5 few - TRBV6-5 TGTGCCAGCAGTTACTCCGGGGCGGCAAATCAGCCCCAGCATTTT CASSYSGAANQPQHF